This T cell receptor beta chain was captured in a study of T-cell memory formation after mild COVID-19 (dated by TCRdb to about 2021). Regarding the study in general: TCR sequence clusters from the two donors were found to be largely donor specific. The cohort comprised two young, previously healthy adult volunteers, one female and one male. In a couple of donors, T-cell clones that expanded and contracted after mild COVID-19 were tracked by sequencing TCRalpha and TCRbeta repertoires over time. The research as a whole found: Contracting CD4+ clones were located mainly in the CM and EM memory subsets, whereas CD8+ clones were found to be enriched in EMRA. Balanced CD4/CD8 phenotypes were observed for clones contracting from day 15 to 85, whereas a bias towards CD4+ was observed for a second wave of clones expanding from day 15 to 37. The second-wave clones that peaked on day 37 were not confirmed to be SARS-CoV-2 specific. Some responding clones were found in pre-infection memory, which suggests that pre-existing cross-reactive memory T cells took part in the SARS-CoV-2 response. The study included only a couple of mild cases, and larger cohorts that include severe cases with pre-infection samples were judged to be necessary.

Ficoll-Paque density gradient centrifugation was used to isolate PBMCs. Details on this clonotype: What antigen it recognizes has not been identified. Per-base quality was not reported, and no clone a single base away is much larger than it.

The data were produced on an Illumina NovaSeq 6000. cDNA libraries for TCRalpha and TCRbeta were prepared by 5'RACE using constant-segment primers, with sample barcodes and unique molecular identifiers added. RNA was extracted from every sample with Trizol reagent. Amplification of the libraries took two PCR steps, and the second step added a second sample barcode plus Illumina TruSeq adapters. Libraries were sequenced on an Illumina NovaSeq with 2 x 150 bp paired-end reads. For the original study's pipeline: Reads were demultiplexed and collapsed into UMI-guided consensus sequences with migec v1.2.7. Using mixcr v2.1.11, UMI consensuses were aligned to TRA and TRB V and J templates and then assembled into clonotypes. A clonotype was counted as expanded or contracted only if both edgeR and NoisET called the change significant, with noise models trained on biological replicates. For edgeR calls, a false discovery rate-adjusted p below 0.01 and a log2 fold-change threshold of 1 were applied. As an exploratory analysis of dynamics, max-normalized trajectories of the 1000 most abundant clonotypes were examined with PCA combined with hierarchical clustering. Separately sequenced CD4+ and CD8+ repertoires were used to assign a CD4 or CD8 phenotype to each responding clone. TCRdb applied fastp at Q25 and MiXCR to the public reads, then kept only in-frame beta chains. For every CDR3 protein sequence, its rows merge into one entry that carries the most common genes and DNA. The V and J calls follow TCRdb's processing rather than the paper's. The sample table records roughly 350,000 distinct CDR3 sequences; 25% to 30% of these occur just once. The ten largest clones take up about 14% of the sample.

The junction shows trimming of 6 bases on V and 7 bases on J, and the gene matches do not reach 10 bases of it. The germline V gene sets CDR1 to MNHEY and CDR2 to SVGAGI. Including the terminal cysteine and phenylalanine, the CDR3 comprises 15 residues. Kept here is only the CDR3 DNA, which spans 45 bases and is read in frame from base 1. The chain couples TRBV6-5 to TRBJ1-1; 11 central bases correspond to TRBD1. Sequenced sample: PBMCs or a T cell subset sorted from them (not recorded which). This TCR came from an adult woman who had mild COVID-19 (a few samples of this study predate the infection). The sample titles of this study are shuffled in the database, so cell type and time point are left out; the donor was told from shared clones. The CDR3 reads as follows: CASSHRDRGIGEAFF. The DNA sequence reads TGTGCCAGCAGCCACCGGGACAGGGGGATCGGTGAAGCTTTCTTT.